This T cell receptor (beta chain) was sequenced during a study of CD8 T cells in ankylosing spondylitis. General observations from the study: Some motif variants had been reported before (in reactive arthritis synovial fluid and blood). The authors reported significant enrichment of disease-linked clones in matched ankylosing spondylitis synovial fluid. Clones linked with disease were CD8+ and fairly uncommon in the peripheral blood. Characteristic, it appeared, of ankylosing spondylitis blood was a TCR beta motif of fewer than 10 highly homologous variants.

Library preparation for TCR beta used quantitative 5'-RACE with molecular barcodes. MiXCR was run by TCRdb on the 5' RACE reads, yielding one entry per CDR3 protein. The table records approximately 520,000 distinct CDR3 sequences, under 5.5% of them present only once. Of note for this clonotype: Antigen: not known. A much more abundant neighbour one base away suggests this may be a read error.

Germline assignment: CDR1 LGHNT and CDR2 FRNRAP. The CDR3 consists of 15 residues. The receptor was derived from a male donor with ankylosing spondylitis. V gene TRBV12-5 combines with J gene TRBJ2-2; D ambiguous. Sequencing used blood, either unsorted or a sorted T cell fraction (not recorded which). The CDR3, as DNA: TGTGCTAGTGGCCTAAGGCTAGGGAACACCGTGGAGCTGTTTTTT. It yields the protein CASGLRLGNTVELFF.